These T cell receptor beta chains were read from a single sample in a study of blood T cells in healthy people across ages. TCRdb reprocessed the 5' RACE reads with MiXCR, giving one entry per CDR3 protein. This sample yields approximately 1,000,000 distinct CDR3 sequences, of which roughly two fifths are seen a single time; approximately 14% belongs to the top ten. The sample consisted of blood. These TCRs come from a young man in good health. The CDR3 runs from the conserved cysteine through the conserved F or W. The order of the fields is V gene, clone size, D gene, J gene, CDR3 protein, CDR3 DNA. D genes are given only for firm matches. Size is omitted from some rows. Given values are once, few, many or a class for expanded clones.

v_call: TRBV4-3
clone_size: -
d_call: -
j_call: TRBJ1-1
cdr3_aa: CASSRKKGKGAFF
cdr3_nt: TGCGCCAGCAGCCGTAAAAAAGGGAAGGGAGCTTTCTTT

v_call: TRBV6-5
clone_size: few
d_call: -
j_call: TRBJ1-2
cdr3_aa: CASTPSVNYGYTF
cdr3_nt: TGTGCCAGCACCCCGTCAGTTAACTATGGCTACACCTTC

v_call: TRBV12-3/TRBV12-4
clone_size: -
d_call: TRBD1
j_call: TRBJ1-1
cdr3_aa: CASGRTGEAFF
cdr3_nt: TGTGCCAGCGGTCGGACAGGGGAAGCTTTCTTT

v_call: TRBV29-1
clone_size: -
d_call: -
j_call: TRBJ1-2
cdr3_aa: CSVEGTENYGYTF
cdr3_nt: TGCAGCGTTGAAGGGACGGAAAACTATGGCTACACCTTC

v_call: TRBV6-2/TRBV6-3
clone_size: few
d_call: TRBD1
j_call: TRBJ2-1
cdr3_aa: CASSPLRDRTTFSYNEQFF
cdr3_nt: TGTGCCAGCAGCCCTCTAAGGGACAGGACCACCTTTTCCTACAATGAGCAGTTCTTC

v_call: TRBV7-9
clone_size: few
d_call: -
j_call: TRBJ1-1
cdr3_aa: CASSQPGTEAFF
cdr3_nt: TGTGCCAGCAGCCAGCCGGGGACTGAAGCTTTCTTT

v_call: TRBV7-7
clone_size: -
d_call: TRBD1
j_call: TRBJ1-6
cdr3_aa: CASSLVGTGGSYNSPLHF
cdr3_nt: TGTGCCAGCAGCTTAGTGGGGACAGGGGGCTCCTATAATTCACCCCTCCACTTT

v_call: TRBV4-1
clone_size: few
d_call: TRBD1
j_call: TRBJ2-2
cdr3_aa: CASSQGLRGPGTGELFF
cdr3_nt: TGCGCCAGCAGCCAAGGCCTCAGGGGGCCAGGCACCGGGGAGCTGTTTTTT

v_call: TRBV2
clone_size: few
d_call: -
j_call: TRBJ1-5
cdr3_aa: CASSEDGGSQPQHF
cdr3_nt: TGTGCCAGCAGTGAAGACGGGGGTTCTCAGCCCCAGCATTTT

v_call: TRBV7-2
clone_size: -
d_call: -
j_call: TRBJ1-1
cdr3_aa: CASSYSRDLQEAFF
cdr3_nt: TGTGCCAGCAGCTATTCACGGGACCTCCAAGAAGCTTTCTTT

v_call: TRBV6-2/TRBV6-3
clone_size: -
d_call: TRBD1
j_call: TRBJ1-2
cdr3_aa: CASTHGDSGNYGYTF
cdr3_nt: TGTGCCAGCACCCACGGGGACAGTGGTAACTATGGCTACACCTTC

v_call: TRBV20-1
clone_size: few
d_call: -
j_call: TRBJ2-2
cdr3_aa: CSARDLRSPNTGELFF
cdr3_nt: TGCAGTGCTAGAGATTTAAGGAGTCCGAACACCGGGGAGCTGTTTTTT

v_call: TRBV7-2
clone_size: few
d_call: TRBD2
j_call: TRBJ2-7
cdr3_aa: CASSPGGGNYEQYF
cdr3_nt: TGTGCCAGCAGCCCGGGCGGGGGGAACTACGAGCAGTACTTC

v_call: TRBV6-4
clone_size: few
d_call: -
j_call: TRBJ2-1
cdr3_aa: CASSAEQGDEQFF
cdr3_nt: TGTGCCAGCAGTGCCGAACAGGGAGATGAGCAGTTCTTC

v_call: TRBV4-2
clone_size: few
d_call: -
j_call: TRBJ2-3
cdr3_aa: CASSPRPRGDTQYF
cdr3_nt: TGTGCCAGCAGCCCCCGGCCCCGGGGAGATACGCAGTATTTT

v_call: TRBV20-1
clone_size: -
d_call: TRBD1
j_call: TRBJ1-1
cdr3_aa: CSARKQGPATEAFF
cdr3_nt: TGCAGTGCCCGAAAACAGGGGCCGGCCACTGAAGCTTTCTTT

v_call: TRBV3-1
clone_size: -
d_call: -
j_call: TRBJ1-2
cdr3_aa: CASSQGDPWAYGYTF
cdr3_nt: TGTGCCAGCAGCCAAGGAGACCCCTGGGCCTATGGCTACACCTTC

v_call: TRBV15
clone_size: -
d_call: -
j_call: TRBJ1-1
cdr3_aa: CATSPRENAEAFF
cdr3_nt: TGTGCCACCAGCCCCCGGGAAAACGCTGAAGCTTTCTTT

v_call: TRBV9
clone_size: -
d_call: -
j_call: TRBJ2-2
cdr3_aa: CASSARNGELFF
cdr3_nt: TGTGCCAGCAGCGCTCGAAACGGGGAGCTGTTTTTT

v_call: TRBV7-2
clone_size: -
d_call: -
j_call: TRBJ2-3
cdr3_aa: CASSLLGEGTDTQYF
cdr3_nt: TGTGCCAGCAGCTTACTCGGGGAGGGCACAGATACGCAGTATTTT

v_call: TRBV12-3/TRBV12-4
clone_size: few
d_call: -
j_call: TRBJ1-5
cdr3_aa: CASSLDGAIDQPQHF
cdr3_nt: TGTGCCAGCAGTTTGGATGGGGCAATAGATCAGCCCCAGCATTTT

v_call: TRBV28
clone_size: -
d_call: -
j_call: TRBJ1-2
cdr3_aa: CASSFPTENYGYTF
cdr3_nt: TGTGCCAGCAGTTTCCCGACCGAGAACTATGGCTACACCTTC

v_call: TRBV20-1
clone_size: -
d_call: TRBD1
j_call: TRBJ1-5
cdr3_aa: CSAAKGQVGRSNQPQHF
cdr3_nt: TGCAGTGCCGCTAAAGGACAGGTAGGAAGGAGCAATCAGCCCCAGCATTTT

v_call: TRBV27
clone_size: -
d_call: TRBD2
j_call: TRBJ2-7
cdr3_aa: CATQQAGGPYNEQYF
cdr3_nt: TGTGCCACCCAACAAGCGGGGGGACCCTACAATGAGCAGTACTTC

v_call: TRBV15
clone_size: -
d_call: TRBD2
j_call: TRBJ2-1
cdr3_aa: CATSRDRGVYNEQFF
cdr3_nt: TGTGCCACCAGCAGAGATCGGGGGGTATACAATGAGCAGTTCTTC

v_call: TRBV9
clone_size: few
d_call: TRBD1
j_call: TRBJ1-1
cdr3_aa: CASSVEAGGGNTEAFF
cdr3_nt: TGTGCCAGCAGCGTAGAGGCAGGGGGGGGGAACACTGAAGCTTTCTTT

v_call: TRBV9
clone_size: -
d_call: -
j_call: TRBJ2-5
cdr3_aa: CASSASDSFFETQYF
cdr3_nt: TGTGCCAGCAGCGCCTCGGACAGCTTTTTCGAGACCCAGTACTTC

v_call: TRBV11-2
clone_size: -
d_call: -
j_call: TRBJ1-2
cdr3_aa: CASSSYRLVNYGYTF
cdr3_nt: TGTGCCAGCAGCTCCTATCGGCTTGTTAACTATGGCTACACCTTC

v_call: TRBV6-1
clone_size: -
d_call: -
j_call: TRBJ1-2
cdr3_aa: CASSEIQGWNYGYTF
cdr3_nt: TGTGCCAGCAGTGAAATTCAGGGTTGGAACTATGGCTACACCTTC